Listed below are T cell receptor beta chains from one sample, sequenced in a study of cytomegalovirus exposure and HLA in healthy donors. Only in-frame clones appear in the TCRdb table, and some are missing; sequencing was by immunoSEQ multiplex PCR. In the table there are about 120,000 clones, 88% of which are singletons. The sample consisted of PBMCs. The receptor set was obtained from a man between 18 and 29 years old in good health and CMV-seronegative. Both conserved end residues are part of each CDR3. The D gene is left open where the match is weak. Rows may omit the clone size; those that give it use once, few, many or a size class.

clone_size | cdr3_length | d_call | j_call | v_call | cdr3_nt | cdr3_aa
- | 15 | - | TRBJ1-6 | TRBV4-3 | TGCGCCAGCAGCCAAGTCCGGGGAAATAATTCACCCCTCCACTTT | CASSQVRGNNSPLHF
- | 19 | TRBD2 | TRBJ2-5 | TRBV28 | TGTGCCAGCAGCCTACATCCGGGACTAGCGGGAGGGCCTGGGGAGACCCAGTACTTC | CASSLHPGLAGGPGETQYF
- | 12 | - | TRBJ1-1 | TRBV6-5 | TGTGCCAGCAGTTACTCGACAGGCGAAGCTTTCTTT | CASSYSTGEAFF
- | 13 | TRBD1 | TRBJ2-7 | TRBV28 | TGTGCCAGCAGTTTCGAGGGGGCTCACGAGCAGTACTTC | CASSFEGAHEQYF
- | 18 | TRBD2 | TRBJ2-1 | TRBV7-2 | TGTGCCAGCAGCTTAGCCGTGGTGGCTAGCGGGGGTTACAATGAGCAGTTCTTC | CASSLAVVASGGYNEQFF
- | 15 | TRBD2 | TRBJ2-7 | TRBV7-6 | TGTGCCAGCAGCACGAAGCGGGGGCGCTCCTACGAGCAGTACTTC | CASSTKRGRSYEQYF
- | 15 | - | TRBJ1-6 | TRBV2 | TGTGCCAGCACTATCACGGGAGGTGGTAATTCACCCCTCCACTTT | CASTITGGGNSPLHF
- | 13 | - | TRBJ2-3 | TRBV18 | TGTGCCAGCTCACCAAACGGGGGAAATACGCAGTATTTT | CASSPNGGNTQYF
- | 14 | - | TRBJ1-2 | TRBV11-3 | TGTGCCAGCAGCTTGGGGCCCCCAGTCCATGGCTACACCTTC | CASSLGPPVHGYTF
- | 15 | - | TRBJ2-1 | TRBV7-6 | TGTGCCAGCAGCTTAATAGGGGCCCTTAGGAATGAGCAGTTCTTC | CASSLIGALRNEQFF
few | 15 | TRBD1 | TRBJ1-2 | TRBV28 | TGTGCCACCCATAGAGGTGTCAGGGGGGTTTTCGGCTACACCTTC | CATHRGVRGVFGYTF
- | 14 | TRBD2 | TRBJ2-5 | TRBV6-1 | TGTGCCAGCGCTTGGGGGAGGGCCGGAGAGACCCAGTACTTC | CASAWGRAGETQYF
- | 13 | TRBD1 | TRBJ1-1 | TRBV30 | TGTGCCAGCCGGGACAGGGGAAAAACTGAAGCTTTCTTT | CASRDRGKTEAFF
- | 16 | TRBD1 | TRBJ2-3 | TRBV28 | TGTGCCAGCAGTTTTTCCGGACAGGGTAGACCAGATACGCAGTATTTT | CASSFSGQGRPDTQYF
- | 14 | TRBD1 | TRBJ2-7 | TRBV7-6 | TGTGCCAGCAGCTTAGGGACAGGACCATACGAGCAGTACTTC | CASSLGTGPYEQYF
- | 17 | TRBD2 | TRBJ2-2 | TRBV18 | TGTGCCAGCTCATTCGGGACTAGCGGGAGAAACACCGGGGAGCTGTTTTTT | CASSFGTSGRNTGELFF
many | 13 | TRBD1 | TRBJ1-2 | TRBV5-1 | TGCGCCAGCAGCTCGACAGGGGTCGGAGGCTACACCTTC | CASSSTGVGGYTF